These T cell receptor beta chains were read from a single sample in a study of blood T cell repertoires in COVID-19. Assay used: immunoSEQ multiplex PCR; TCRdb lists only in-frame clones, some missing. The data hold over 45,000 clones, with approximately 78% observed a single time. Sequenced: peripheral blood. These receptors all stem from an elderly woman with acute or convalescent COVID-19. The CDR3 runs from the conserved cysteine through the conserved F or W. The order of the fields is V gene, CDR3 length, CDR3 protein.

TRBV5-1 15 CASSMGRGFGETQYF
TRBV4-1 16 CASSQVGSTGKYGYTF
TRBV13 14 CASRDSSQVGEQYF
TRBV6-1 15 CASSEGYRTNYGYTF
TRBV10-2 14 CASSAPTAGNTIYF
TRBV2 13 CATGGVSTDTQYF
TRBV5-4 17 CASSLRSGQGLRETQYF
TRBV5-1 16 CASSSSAGGSTDTQYF
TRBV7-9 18 CASSFPDRSKAGGYEQYF
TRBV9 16 CASSVGGLAGKETQYF
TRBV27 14 CASSQRGDGNEQFF
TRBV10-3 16 CAISEGVAGSQETQYF
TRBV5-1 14 CASSLIGQGFEQYF
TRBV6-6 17 CASSPRGASGNTYEQYF
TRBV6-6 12 CASSSPAGEQFF
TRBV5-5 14 CASSFATYQETQYF
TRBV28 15 CASSFGGTANYGYTF
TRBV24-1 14 CATRGPGGTGELFF
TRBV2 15 CASTGQGTSNQPQHF
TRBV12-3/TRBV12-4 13 CASSFPGNTEAFF
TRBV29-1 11 CSADGWEGAFF
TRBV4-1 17 CASSQERAPGGQETQYF
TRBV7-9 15 CASSSWGDVTDTQYF
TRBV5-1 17 CASSLTTGASGSYEQYF
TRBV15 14 CATRAGGALETQYF
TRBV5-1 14 CASRTGRADETQYF
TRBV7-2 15 CASSLGSGVREKLFF
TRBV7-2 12 CASSLQTFEQFF
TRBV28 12 CASSFGVNEQFF
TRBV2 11 CASSGGVEQFF
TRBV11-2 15 CASSLERDLNNEQFF
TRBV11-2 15 CASSLDGTGDGGYTF
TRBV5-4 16 CASSAPGLAEHNEQFF